This TCR beta chain comes out of a study of blood T cell repertoires in COVID-19. TCRdb keeps only in-frame clones here, not all; method: immunoSEQ multiplex PCR. The data hold about 210,000 clones, with about 80% observed a single time. Germline V CDR1 and CDR2: MNHEY, SMNVEV (reference sequence). After removal of 3 bases from V and 7 bases from J, the junction contained 4 bases not matched to a gene. CDR3 length: 13 residues. The TCR comes from a woman in her thirties or forties with active or convalescent COVID-19. V gene TRBV27 combines with J gene TRBJ2-5; 8 bases line up with TRBD1. The specimen was peripheral blood. CDR3 loop: CASSLTGEGTQYF. The CDR3 DNA reads as TGTGCCAGCAGTTTGACAGGGGAAGGGACCCAGTACTTC.